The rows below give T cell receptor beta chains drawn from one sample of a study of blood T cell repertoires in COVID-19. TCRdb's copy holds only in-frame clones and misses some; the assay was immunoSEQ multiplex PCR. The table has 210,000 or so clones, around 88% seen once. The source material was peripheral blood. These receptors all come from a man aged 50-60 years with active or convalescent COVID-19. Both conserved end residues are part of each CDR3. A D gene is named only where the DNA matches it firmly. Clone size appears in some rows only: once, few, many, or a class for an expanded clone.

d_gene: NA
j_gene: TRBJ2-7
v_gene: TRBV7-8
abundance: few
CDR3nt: TGTGCCAGCAGCAGCGGCTCCGCCCTAGAGCAGTACTTC
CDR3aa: CASSSGSALEQYF

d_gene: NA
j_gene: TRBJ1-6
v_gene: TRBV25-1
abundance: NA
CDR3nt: TGTGCCAGCAGTGGGCAGTCCCTTGGTGGTTCACCCCTCCACTTT
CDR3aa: CASSGQSLGGSPLHF

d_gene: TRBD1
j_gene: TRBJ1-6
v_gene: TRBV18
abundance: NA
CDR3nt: TGTGCCAGCTCACCAGCGGGGACAGGGGATTCACCCCTCCACTTT
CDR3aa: CASSPAGTGDSPLHF

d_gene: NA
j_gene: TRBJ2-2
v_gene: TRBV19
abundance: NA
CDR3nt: TGTGCCAGTAGTATAGGCCAGAGACTCACCGGGGAGCTGTTTTTT
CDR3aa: CASSIGQRLTGELFF

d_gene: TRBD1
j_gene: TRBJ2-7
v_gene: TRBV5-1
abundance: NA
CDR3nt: TGCGCCAGCAGCTTGTTCCCCACAGGGGGCGCAACATCCTCCTACGAGCAGTACTTC
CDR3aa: CASSLFPTGGATSSYEQYF

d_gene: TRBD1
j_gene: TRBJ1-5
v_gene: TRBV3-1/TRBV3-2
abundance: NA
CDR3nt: TGTGCCAGCAGCCAAGCGGACAGGGATCAGCCCCAGCATTTT
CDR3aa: CASSQADRDQPQHF

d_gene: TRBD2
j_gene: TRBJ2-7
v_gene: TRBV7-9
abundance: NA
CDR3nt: TGTGCCAGCAGCTCCGAGACTAGCGGGAGTTGGTACGAGCAGTACTTC
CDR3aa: CASSSETSGSWYEQYF

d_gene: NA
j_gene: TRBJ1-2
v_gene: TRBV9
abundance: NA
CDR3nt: TGTGCCAGCAGCGTAGGCCCAGGGGCGGTCTATGGCTACACCTTC
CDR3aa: CASSVGPGAVYGYTF

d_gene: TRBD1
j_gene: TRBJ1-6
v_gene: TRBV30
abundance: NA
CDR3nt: TGTGCCTGGAGTGCCCACAGGGGGCATAATTCACCCCTCCACTTT
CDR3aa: CAWSAHRGHNSPLHF

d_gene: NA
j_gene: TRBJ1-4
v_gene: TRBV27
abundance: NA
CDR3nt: TGTGCCAGCAGTAATGTGTGGGGAGGAGAAAAACTGTTTTTT
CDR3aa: CASSNVWGGEKLFF

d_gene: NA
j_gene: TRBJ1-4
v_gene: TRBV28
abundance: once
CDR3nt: TGTGCCAGCAGTCCCGGGACATCGGAAAAACTGTTTTTT
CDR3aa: CASSPGTSEKLFF

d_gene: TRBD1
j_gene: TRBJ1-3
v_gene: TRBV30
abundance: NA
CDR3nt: TGTGCCTGGAGTGTACCAAAGGGACAGGGGACTGGAAACACCATATATTTT
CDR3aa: CAWSVPKGQGTGNTIYF

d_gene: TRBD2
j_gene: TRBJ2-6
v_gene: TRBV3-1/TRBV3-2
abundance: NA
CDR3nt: TGTGCCAGCGGGGGAGTGGCGGGGGTCTCCTCTGGGGCCAACGTCCTGACTTTC
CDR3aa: CASGGVAGVSSGANVLTF

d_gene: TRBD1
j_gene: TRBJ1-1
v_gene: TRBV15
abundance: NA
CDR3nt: TGTGCCACCAGCAGAGAATATACAGGGGAAGCTGAAGCTTTCTTT
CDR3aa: CATSREYTGEAEAFF

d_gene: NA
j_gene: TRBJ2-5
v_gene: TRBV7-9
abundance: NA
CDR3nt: TGTGCCAGCAGCCCGAGAGGTAGGGAGACCCAGTACTTC
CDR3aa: CASSPRGRETQYF

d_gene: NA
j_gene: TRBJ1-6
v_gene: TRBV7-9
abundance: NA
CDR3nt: TGTGCCAGCAGCTGGCGGACCGGGGCCGGAGGGTCACCCCTCCACTTT
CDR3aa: CASSWRTGAGGSPLHF

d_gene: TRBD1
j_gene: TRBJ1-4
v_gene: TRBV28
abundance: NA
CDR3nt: TGTGCCAGCGTGGACAGGGGGCTGTCTAATGAAAAACTGTTTTTT
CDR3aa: CASVDRGLSNEKLFF

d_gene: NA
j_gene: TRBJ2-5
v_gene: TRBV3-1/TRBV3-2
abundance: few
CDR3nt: TGTGCCAGCAGGTATTCGGGTCGTCGGAAAAAAGAGACCCAGTACTTC
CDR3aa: CASRYSGRRKKETQYF

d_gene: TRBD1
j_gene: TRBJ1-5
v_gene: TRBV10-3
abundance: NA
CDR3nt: TGTGCCATCAGTCCGGGACAGGGTAGCAATCAGCCCCAGCATTTT
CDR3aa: CAISPGQGSNQPQHF

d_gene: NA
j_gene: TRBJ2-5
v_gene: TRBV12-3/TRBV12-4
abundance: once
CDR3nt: TGTGCCAGCAGTTTTCCCTTGCAAGAGACCCAGTACTTC
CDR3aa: CASSFPLQETQYF

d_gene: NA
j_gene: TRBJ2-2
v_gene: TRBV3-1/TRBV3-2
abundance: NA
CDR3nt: TGTGCCAGCAGCCCGGGAGGGGAGCTGTTTTTT
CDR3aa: CASSPGGELFF

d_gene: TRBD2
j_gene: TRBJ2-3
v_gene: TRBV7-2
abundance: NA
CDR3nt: TGTGCCAGCAGCTCCCTTAGCGGGGGCCCTATGACAGATACGCAGTATTTT
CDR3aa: CASSSLSGGPMTDTQYF

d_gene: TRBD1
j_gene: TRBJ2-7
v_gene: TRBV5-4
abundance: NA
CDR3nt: TGTGCCAGCAGCTATGGACAGGTCAACTCCTACGAGCAGTACTTC
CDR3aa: CASSYGQVNSYEQYF

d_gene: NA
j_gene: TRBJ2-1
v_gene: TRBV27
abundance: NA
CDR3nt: TGTGCCAGCAGTCTCGACAGAACCACAAAACAGTTCTTC
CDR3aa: CASSLDRTTKQFF

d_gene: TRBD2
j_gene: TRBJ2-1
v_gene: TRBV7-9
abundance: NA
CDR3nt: TGTGCCAGCAGATACGGGACTAGCGAGTACAATGAGCAGTTCTTC
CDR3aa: CASRYGTSEYNEQFF

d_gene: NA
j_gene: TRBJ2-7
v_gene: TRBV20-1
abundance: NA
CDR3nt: TGCAGTGTCGGAGGAGACTACGAGCAGTACTTC
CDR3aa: CSVGGDYEQYF